The T cell receptor (beta chain) under discussion was sequenced for a study of T cells in localized non-small cell lung cancer (dated by TCRdb to 2018 to 2021). About the study as a whole: The study analyzed T cell repertoires of under 250 early-stage NSCLC patients, comparing tumors and uninvolved tumor-adjacent lungs. Of the NSCLC patients, 120 to 150 were male and approximately 100 were female, and the mean age was approximately 66 years. The cohort was made up of under 250 treatment-naive NSCLC patients whose localized lung tumors had been resected. What the work shows at the level of the full study, not this receptor alone: Higher T cell density in blood was associated with longer overall survival, whereas higher clonality in adjacent lung was associated with shorter survival. Because multi-region sequencing of the tumors was not done, intratumor heterogeneity could not be ruled out. Uninvolved tumor-adjacent lung showed the highest T cell clonality, higher than tumor, which suggests more focused antigenic responses in the uninvolved tumor-adjacent lung. Because of the exploratory design, TCR variables were selected using unadjusted p-values without false-discovery rate correction. A median of roughly 60 of the top 100 tumor clones were detected in paired uninvolved adjacent lung, and around 30 of these tumor clones were also found among the top 100 clones of the paired uninvolved adjacent lung.

As to this clone: Which antigen it targets is not known. No base qualities exist here, and no much larger clone lies one base off it.

V ends up 1 base short and J 7 bases short, with an unmatched junction base count of 20. CDR1 is given as MNHEY and CDR2 as SMNVEV, both from the germline V gene (reference sequence). Reading from cysteine to phenylalanine, the CDR3 counts 19 amino acids. The retained sequence is limited to the CDR3, 57 bases, with the frame set at the first base. TCR beta CDR3 regions were sequenced from DNA using the immunoSEQ Assay. The authors processed their data as follows. T cell density was computed as TCR beta template counts normalized to usable DNA estimated by amplifying housekeeping genes. Richness was estimated using the preseqR package, with extrapolation to 400,000 templates for PBMC samples and to 120,000 templates for tissue samples. Clonality was calculated as one minus Pielou's evenness. Tissue-enriched TCRs were identified by differential abundance testing using productive amino-acid clonotypes, minimum total count 5 and alpha 0.1. The Jaccard Index and the Morisita Overlap Index were used to measure how much the repertoires overlapped between compartments. GLIPH grouped TCR beta CDR3s together with public tetramer-defined viral CDR3s, and a viral motif had to include at least three viral sequences and also show V-gene enrichment. TCRdb retrieved this table from immuneACCESS and kept in-frame rearrangements only. Not all clones are present; in checked studies, unresolved V genes account for under half, and no reason is known for the remainder. The DNA was the basis for D and trimming; V, J and clone size are from that table. For this sample there are about 78,000 clones; just under 85% appear just once. The ten largest make up 2.8% of the sample.

At diagnosis, tumor, uninvolved tumor-adjacent lung and peripheral blood were collected and then preserved as a mix of FFPE and fresh-frozen material. For TCR repertoire profiling, the blood samples were analyzed as peripheral blood mononuclear cells. The sequence was collected from a man between 40 and 70 years old with stage I lung adenocarcinoma. This sequence uses TRBV27 and TRBJ2-3; TRBD2 fits 7 bases in the junction. Sequenced here: peripheral blood, sampled before any cancer treatment. The CDR3 sequence is CASSLFGGWGLGQGYTQYF. The DNA reads TGTGCCAGCAGTTTATTCGGGGGGTGGGGCTTAGGCCAGGGATATACGCAGTATTTT.